The source of this TCR beta chain is a study of T cell responses to AZD1222 COVID-19 vaccine. Whole-study context: Analyses pooled second doses at about 4 or about 12 weeks.

The V segment lost 4 bases and the J segment 0 bases; nucleotides outside the gene matches: 4. Germline CDR1 and CDR2: GTSNPN and SVGIG (reference sequence). The CDR3 loop spans 14 amino acids. The data were produced by immunoSEQ multiplex PCR, yet TCRdb's version contains in-frame clones alone and is incomplete. The table lists around 170,000 clones, approximately 89% of them singletons, with 4% to 5.5% in the top ten. In regard to this clone: Its antigen is undetermined.

Study-wide findings and caveats: Variant regions that are unmutated are reportedly the target of nearly half of spike-specific TCRs. Repertoire samples came only from after the peak T cell response. White British ancestry dominated among donors, who included more females, and clonal diversity was possibly underestimated.

This sequence was found in an adult in good health. Source: peripheral blood, taken on day 0 of AZD1222 vaccination. The rearrangement joins TRBV30 to TRBJ2-7; 9 positions agree with TRBD1. The CDR3 DNA follows: TGTGCCTGGACAGTGGGACAGGGCTCCTACGAGCAGTACTTC. Protein product: CAWTVGQGSYEQYF.